This T cell receptor beta chain was documented in a study of early T cells in non-severe SARS-CoV-2 infection. This clonotype was seen many times. There are 11 residues in the CDR3. In TCRdb, the 5' RACE reads were re-called with MiXCR into one record per CDR3 protein. This table holds 70,000 to 90,000 distinct CDR3 sequences, 9.5% to 15% found once. The source of this sequence is an adult who was a healthcare worker with PCR-confirmed SARS-CoV-2 infection or an uninfected control (not recorded which). The chain recombines TRBV21-1 with TRBJ2-7. TRBV21-1 is listed as a pseudogene. Sequenced input: whole blood. The DNA of the CDR3 is TGTGCCAGCAGCAACGGCCACGAGCAGTACTTC. The encoded protein is CASSNGHEQYF.